This TCR beta chain appears in the sequencing data of a study of blood T cell repertoires in COVID-19. In the study overall: Acute and convalescent COVID-19 specimens originated in the United States, Italy and Spain. PBMCs, B-cell-depleted T cells, or T cells were the source of the cDNA or gDNA that made up the material.

This CDR3 contains 15 residues. The junction had 1 base not matched to a gene; V was cut back by 0 bases and J by 2 bases. Per the germline V gene, CDR1 is SGDLS and CDR2 is YYNGEE. Original handling: Counts of nucleated cells, estimated from reference gene primer amplification, were obtained. Assay used: immunoSEQ multiplex PCR; TCRdb lists only in-frame clones, some missing. V, J and clone size are those of that table, while D and trimming were read from the DNA. This sample has 200,000 to 250,000 clones, with around 88% found just once. The chain uses TRBV9 and TRBJ2-1; 8 bases are shared with TRBD2. The sequenced sample was peripheral blood. The sequence was collected from an older man with acute or convalescent COVID-19. The CDR3 DNA follows: TGTGCCAGCAGCGTAGAACTAGCGGCCTACAATGAGCAGTTCTTC. Encoded protein: CASSVELAAYNEQFF.